This T cell receptor beta chain was captured in a study of T and B cells in COVID-19 patients. Study-wide background: Blood was sampled from COVID-19 patients who were either actively infected or recovered. Comorbidities linked to unfavorable COVID-19 outcome were present in about 90% of the roughly 20 active-infection patients. Study results and caveats: In COVID-19 patients, T cell receptor beta variable and joining gene use was reportedly strongly skewed.

V shed 0 bases, J shed 6 bases, and the junction held 2 bases outside the gene matches. The CDR3 totals 15 residues. Germline V gene lookup returns CDR1 SGDLS and CDR2 YYNGEE. Each TRB amplification used about 250-550 ng of genomic DNA from blood. This clonotype was detected only a few times. What it binds is not known. BIOMED2 TRB-A/B primer pools were used in multiplex TRB PCR. TCRdb re-called the multiplex PCR reads with MiXCR, one entry per CDR3 protein. The sample yields several thousand distinct CDR3 sequences, less than 35% seen once. The source material was blood. The source is a human donor with active COVID-19. The donor label of this sample is uncertain. The genes are TRBV9 and TRBJ2-1, with 11 bases that match TRBD2. The CDR3 region is CASSVETSGSNEQFF. As DNA, the CDR3 is TGTGCCAGCAGCGTAGAAACTAGCGGGAGCAATGAGCAGTTCTTC.